The T cell receptor beta chain under discussion was sequenced for a study of metastatic and nonmetastatic thyroid tumors. Study-level background: Repertoire data that came from the blood and tumor or nodule tissue of malignant and benign thyroid patients were compared. Overall study findings and caveats: TCR beta diversity was reportedly significantly higher in malignant thyroid tumors than benign nodules, in blood and tumor.

Every patient underwent thyroid surgery untreated. Comment on this clone: Its cognate antigen is unknown.

Authors' processing steps: It was from CDR3 differences across clinicopathological groups that a distant-metastasis classifier for papillary thyroid cancer was built. MiXCR was used by TCRdb to re-call the PCR reads. These V and J calls derive from TCRdb rather than the authors' analysis. Of about 7,000 clones in the sample, about 20% were seen once. This CDR3 contains 14 residues. Per the germline V gene, CDR1 is MNHEY and CDR2 is SMNVEV (reference sequence). V was pared by 4 bases and J by 9 bases, with 16 bases between. The V call is TRBV27, the J call TRBJ2-1; D unclear. The source is a male donor with papillary thyroid cancer or a benign thyroid nodule (not recorded which). Some clones in this sample may be carry-over from other donors' samples. Sample: adjacent normal tissue. The CDR3 DNA follows: TGTGCCAGCAGTTCCAAGCTCCCTCGAGGTGAGCAGTTCTTC. Its protein product is CASSSKLPRGEQFF.